The rows below give T cell receptor beta chains drawn from one sample of a study of regulatory T cells in long-lasting Graves disease. TCRdb re-analysed the multiplex PCR reads in MiXCR, keeping a single row per CDR3 protein. The data contain approximately 400,000 distinct CDR3 sequences, less than 25% of them seen just once; the ten biggest clones take up roughly 28%. This sample comprised peripheral blood mononuclear cells (PBMCs), obtained when the disease was refractory, from a patient treated with antithyroid drugs. These receptors were taken from a female donor with Graves disease. Both conserved end residues are part of each CDR3. Each record gives: CDR3 length, J gene, clone size, D gene, V gene, CDR3 protein, CDR3 DNA. The D gene is left open where the match is weak. The size entry is marked missing in some rows and otherwise reads once, few, many or a size class.

12 TRBJ2-5 many - TRBV28 CASTSGVETQYF TGTGCCAGCACCTCTGGGGTTGAGACCCAGTACTTC
17 TRBJ2-1 few - TRBV20-1 CSADDSAIVRGDNEQFF TGCAGTGCCGACGACAGTGCTATAGTCCGTGGAGACAATGAGCAGTTCTTC
14 TRBJ1-1 many TRBD1 TRBV15 CATSPRTGNTEAFF TGTGCCACCAGCCCCCGGACAGGGAACACTGAAGCTTTCTTT
16 TRBJ2-1 - - TRBV5-6 CASSLGQGDPYNEQFF TGTGCCAGCAGCTTGGGGCAAGGAGATCCCTACAATGAGCAGTTCTTC
18 TRBJ1-1 few TRBD1 TRBV5-1 CASSFRGAQGRMNTEAFF TGCGCCAGCAGCTTCAGGGGGGCTCAAGGTCGAATGAACACTGAAGCTTTCTTT
15 TRBJ1-1 - - TRBV7-9 CASSLSGGRALEAFF TGTGCCAGCAGCTTATCGGGGGGCCGGGCCCTTGAAGCTTTCTTT
15 TRBJ2-7 - - TRBV5-1 CASSPDDRRPYEQYF TGCGCCAGCAGCCCGGACGACAGGCGCCCCTACGAGCAGTACTTC
17 TRBJ2-4 - TRBD2 TRBV7-2 CASSQQTSGLAKNIQYF TGTGCCAGCAGCCAACAGACTAGCGGTTTAGCCAAAAACATTCAGTACTTC
12 TRBJ2-1 few - TRBV2 CASGRSYNEQFF TGTGCCAGCGGACGCTCCTACAATGAGCAGTTCTTC
14 TRBJ2-7 few TRBD1 TRBV28 CASSWDSATYEQYF TGTGCCAGCAGTTGGGACAGCGCGACCTACGAGCAGTACTTC
14 TRBJ2-1 few TRBD1 TRBV7-2 CASSTNRGPNEQFF TGTGCCAGCAGCACAAACAGGGGGCCTAATGAGCAGTTCTTC
15 TRBJ2-7 few TRBD1 TRBV10-3 CAIKLGQVPSYEQYF TGTGCCATCAAGCTCGGACAGGTCCCCTCCTACGAGCAGTACTTC
11 TRBJ2-5 - - TRBV7-9 CASSLWETQYF TGTGCCAGCAGCTTATGGGAGACCCAGTACTTC
16 TRBJ2-7 - TRBD2 TRBV6-5 CASSYSTSAFHNEQYF TGTGCCAGCAGTTACTCTACTAGCGCTTTTCACAACGAGCAGTACTTC
17 TRBJ2-7 many - TRBV28 CASSLVLADTRGYEQYF TGTGCCAGCAGTTTAGTATTGGCGGACACGCGAGGCTACGAGCAGTACTTC
18 TRBJ1-1 many TRBD1 TRBV10-1 CASSESRTGGKGNTEAFF TGCGCCAGCAGTGAGTCAAGGACAGGGGGCAAGGGGAACACTGAAGCTTTCTTT
14 TRBJ1-1 few - TRBV20-1 CSASDRIWGTEAFF TGCAGTGCTAGCGATAGGATTTGGGGCACTGAAGCTTTCTTT
18 TRBJ2-7 - TRBD2 TRBV6-9 CASSYVGTSGKNYYEQYF TGTGCCAGCAGTTACGTGGGGACTAGCGGGAAAAATTACTACGAGCAGTACTTC
14 TRBJ1-1 once - TRBV6-1 CASRLTLVNTEAFF TGTGCCAGCAGACTGACACTAGTGAACACTGAAGCTTTCTTT
12 TRBJ1-5 - - TRBV6-1 CASRNGNQPQHF TGTGCCAGCAGGAATGGCAATCAGCCCCAGCATTTT
13 TRBJ1-2 many - TRBV10-3 CAISEFKGEGYTF TGTGCCATCAGTGAATTTAAGGGGGAAGGCTACACCTTC
13 TRBJ2-7 - TRBD1 TRBV19 CASSIVGQYEQYF TGTGCCAGTAGTATAGTGGGACAGTACGAGCAGTACTTC
20 TRBJ1-1 many - TRBV3-1 CASSQDRGWLADITNTEAFF TGTGCCAGCAGCCAAGATCGAGGTTGGTTGGCAGACATTACGAACACTGAAGCTTTCTTT
12 TRBJ1-3 - - TRBV28 CASTGSGNTIYF TGTGCCAGCACGGGGTCAGGAAACACCATATATTTT
15 TRBJ1-5 - TRBD1 TRBV20-1 CSARAQGANNQPQHF TGCAGTGCTAGAGCCCAGGGGGCTAACAATCAGCCCCAGCATTTT
19 TRBJ2-1 - TRBD2 TRBV7-6 CASSLLAGGPLLLNNEQFF TGTGCCAGCAGCTTATTAGCGGGAGGGCCCCTCCTACTGAACAATGAGCAGTTCTTC
18 TRBJ2-5 - TRBD1 TRBV3-1 CASSQAPLGGGTQETQYF TGTGCCAGCAGCCAAGCCCCTTTAGGGGGCGGAACCCAAGAGACCCAGTACTTC
13 TRBJ2-3 - - TRBV11-2 CASSLAGADTQYF TGTGCCAGCAGCCTGGCGGGCGCAGATACGCAGTATTTT
13 TRBJ2-7 - - TRBV5-6 CASSSDFAYEQYF TGTGCCAGCAGCTCCGATTTCGCCTACGAGCAGTACTTC
15 TRBJ2-2 few TRBD2 TRBV7-2 CASSLLQRGTGELFF TGTGCCAGCAGCTTACTCCAGCGGGGCACCGGGGAGCTGTTTTTT
16 TRBJ2-5 - TRBD1 TRBV3-1 CASSQERDSSLETQYF TGTGCCAGCAGCCAAGAAAGGGACAGTAGTTTAGAGACCCAGTACTTC
15 TRBJ2-3 - TRBD2 TRBV7-2 CTSSSTSASTDTQYF TGTACCAGCAGTTCGACTAGCGCGAGCACAGATACGCAGTATTTT
17 TRBJ2-4 - - TRBV2 CASSEDAVTGFKNIQYF TGTGCCAGCAGTGAAGATGCGGTAACAGGGTTCAAAAACATTCAGTACTTC
15 TRBJ2-7 few TRBD2 TRBV30 CAWSGGLAGRYEQYF TGTGCCTGGAGCGGGGGACTAGCGGGAAGGTACGAGCAGTACTTC
16 TRBJ1-1 - TRBD1 TRBV7-2 CASSLLGTGDITEAFF TGTGCCAGCAGCTTACTGGGGACAGGAGACATCACTGAAGCTTTCTTT
12 TRBJ2-1 few TRBD1 TRBV20-1 CSAHYRQGRQFF TGCAGTGCTCACTATCGACAGGGACGGCAGTTCTTC
13 TRBJ1-2 many - TRBV5-5 CASSLADNYGYTF TGTGCCAGCAGCTTAGCGGACAACTATGGCTACACCTTC
15 TRBJ2-5 - - TRBV7-2 CASSQPGAAGETQYF TGTGCCAGCAGCCAACCGGGAGCCGCAGGGGAGACCCAGTACTTC
11 TRBJ1-2 few TRBD1 TRBV29-1 CSDLQGVGYTF TGCAGCGACCTCCAGGGGGTCGGCTACACCTTC
14 TRBJ2-7 few - TRBV29-1 CSVGKLSSSYEQYF TGCAGCGTTGGAAAGCTCTCTTCCTCCTACGAGCAGTACTTC
16 TRBJ1-5 - - TRBV5-8 CASSWALGAENQPQHF TGTGCCAGCAGCTGGGCTCTAGGGGCCGAGAATCAGCCCCAGCATTTT